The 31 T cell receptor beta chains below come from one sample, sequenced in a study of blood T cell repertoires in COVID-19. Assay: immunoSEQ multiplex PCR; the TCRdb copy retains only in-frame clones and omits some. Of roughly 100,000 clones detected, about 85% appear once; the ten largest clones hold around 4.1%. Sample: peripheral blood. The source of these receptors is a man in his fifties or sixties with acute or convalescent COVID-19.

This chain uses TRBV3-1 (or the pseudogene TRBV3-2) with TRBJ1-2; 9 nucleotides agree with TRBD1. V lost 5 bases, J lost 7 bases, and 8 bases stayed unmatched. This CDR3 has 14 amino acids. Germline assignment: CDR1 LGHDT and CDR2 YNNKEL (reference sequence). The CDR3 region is CASSSDRGSSGYTF. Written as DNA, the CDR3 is TGTGCCAGCAGCTCGGACAGGGGTTCGTCTGGCTACACCTTC.

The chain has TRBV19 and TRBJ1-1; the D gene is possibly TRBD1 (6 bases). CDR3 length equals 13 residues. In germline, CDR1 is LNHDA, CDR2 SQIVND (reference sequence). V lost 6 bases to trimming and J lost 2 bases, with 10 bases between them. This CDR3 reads CASRYRANTEAFF. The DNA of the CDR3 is TGTGCCAGTAGGTACAGGGCTAACACTGAAGCTTTCTTT.

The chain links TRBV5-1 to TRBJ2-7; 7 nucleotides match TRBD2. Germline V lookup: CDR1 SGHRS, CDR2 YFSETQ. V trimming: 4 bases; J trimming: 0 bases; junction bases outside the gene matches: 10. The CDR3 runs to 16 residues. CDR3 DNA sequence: TGCGCCAGCAGCCCCCAGGGAGGGCCAAGCTCCTACGAGCAGTACTTC. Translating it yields CASSPQGGPSSYEQYF.

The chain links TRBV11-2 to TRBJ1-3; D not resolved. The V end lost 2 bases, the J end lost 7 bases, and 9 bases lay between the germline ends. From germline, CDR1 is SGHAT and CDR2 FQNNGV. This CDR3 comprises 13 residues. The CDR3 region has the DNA TGTGCCAGCAGCTTATCTCTAGAGAACACCATATATTTT. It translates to CASSLSLENTIYF.

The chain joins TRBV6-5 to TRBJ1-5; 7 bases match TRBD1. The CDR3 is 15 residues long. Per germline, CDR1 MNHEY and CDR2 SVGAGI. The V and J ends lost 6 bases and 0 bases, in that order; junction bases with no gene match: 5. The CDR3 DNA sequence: TGTGCCAGCAGCACAACAGGGGATAGCAATCAGCCCCAGCATTTT. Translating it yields CASSTTGDSNQPQHF.

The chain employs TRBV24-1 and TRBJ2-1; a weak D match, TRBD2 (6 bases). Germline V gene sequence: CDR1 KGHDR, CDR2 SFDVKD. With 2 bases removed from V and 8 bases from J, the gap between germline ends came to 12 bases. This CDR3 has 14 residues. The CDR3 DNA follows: TGTGCCACCAGTGATTGGAGGGGTGGCCATGAGCAGTTCTTC. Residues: CATSDWRGGHEQFF.

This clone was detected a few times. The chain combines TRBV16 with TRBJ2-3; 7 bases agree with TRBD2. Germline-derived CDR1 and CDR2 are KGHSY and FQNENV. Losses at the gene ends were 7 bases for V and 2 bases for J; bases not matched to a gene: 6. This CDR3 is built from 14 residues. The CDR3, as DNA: TGTGCCAGCACGCTACTAGCGTCCACAGATACGCAGTATTTT. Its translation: CASTLLASTDTQYF.

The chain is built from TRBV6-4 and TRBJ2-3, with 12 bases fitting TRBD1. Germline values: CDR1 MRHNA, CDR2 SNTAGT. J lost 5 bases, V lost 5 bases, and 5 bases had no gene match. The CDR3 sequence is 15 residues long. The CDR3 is CASSRGQGAGDTQYF. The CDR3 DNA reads TGTGCCAGCAGTAGGGGACAGGGGGCGGGAGATACGCAGTATTTT.

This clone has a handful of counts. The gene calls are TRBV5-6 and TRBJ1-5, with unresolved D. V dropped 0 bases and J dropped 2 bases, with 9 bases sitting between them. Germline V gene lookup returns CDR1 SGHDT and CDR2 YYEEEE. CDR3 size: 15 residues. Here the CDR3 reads CASSLGQEGNQPQHF. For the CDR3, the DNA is TGTGCCAGCAGCTTGGGGCAGGAGGGCAATCAGCCCCAGCATTTT. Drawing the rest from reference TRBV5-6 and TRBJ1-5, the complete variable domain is DAGVTQSPTHLIKTRGQQVTLRCSPKSGHDTVSWYQQALGQGPQFIFQYYEEEERQRGNFPDRFSGHQFPNYSSELNVNALLLGDSALYLCASSLGQEGNQPQHFGDGTRLSIL.

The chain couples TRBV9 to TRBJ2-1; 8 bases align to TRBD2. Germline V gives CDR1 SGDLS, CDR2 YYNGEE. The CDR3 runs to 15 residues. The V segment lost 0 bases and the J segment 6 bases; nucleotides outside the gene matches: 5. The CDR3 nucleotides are TGTGCCAGCAGCGTAGGTTCGGGAGGGCGCAATGAGCAGTTCTTC. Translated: CASSVGSGGRNEQFF.

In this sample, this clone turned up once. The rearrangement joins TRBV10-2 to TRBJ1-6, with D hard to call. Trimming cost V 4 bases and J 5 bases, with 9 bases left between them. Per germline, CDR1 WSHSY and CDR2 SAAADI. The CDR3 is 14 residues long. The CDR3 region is CASSVAADNSPLHF. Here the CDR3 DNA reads TGCGCCAGCAGTGTAGCAGCTGATAATTCACCCCTCCACTTT.

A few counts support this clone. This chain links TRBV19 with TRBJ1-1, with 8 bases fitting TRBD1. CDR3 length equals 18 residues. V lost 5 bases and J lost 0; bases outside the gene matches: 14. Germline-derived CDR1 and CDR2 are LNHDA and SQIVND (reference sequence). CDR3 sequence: CASSGQGGRWIMNTEAFF. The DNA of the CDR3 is TGTGCCAGTAGTGGACAGGGAGGGAGGTGGATCATGAACACTGAAGCTTTCTTT.

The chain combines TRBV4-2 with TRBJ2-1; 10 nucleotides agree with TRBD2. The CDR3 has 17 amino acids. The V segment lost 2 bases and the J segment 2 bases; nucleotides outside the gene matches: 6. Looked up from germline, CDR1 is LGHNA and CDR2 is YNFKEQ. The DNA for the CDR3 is TGTGCCAGCAGCCAAACACCTAGCGGGAGAACCTACAATGAGCAGTTCTTC. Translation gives CASSQTPSGRTYNEQFF.

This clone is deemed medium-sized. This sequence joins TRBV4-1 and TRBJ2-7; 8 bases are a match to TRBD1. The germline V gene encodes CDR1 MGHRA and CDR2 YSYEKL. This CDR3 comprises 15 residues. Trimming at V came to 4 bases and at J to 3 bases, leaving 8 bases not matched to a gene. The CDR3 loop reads CASSRGTGSYYEQYF. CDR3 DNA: TGCGCCAGCAGCCGTGGGACAGGAAGCTACTACGAGCAGTACTTC.

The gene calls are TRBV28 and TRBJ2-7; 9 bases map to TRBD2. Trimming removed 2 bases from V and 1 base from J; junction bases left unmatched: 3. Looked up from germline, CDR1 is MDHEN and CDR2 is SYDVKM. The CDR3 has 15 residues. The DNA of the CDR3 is TGTGCCAGCAGTTTACTAGCGGGAATATCCTACGAGCAGTACTTC. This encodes CASSLLAGISYEQYF.

The CDR3 reads CASSQKGQGNYEQYF. CDR3 DNA: TGCGCCAGCAGCCAGAAGGGACAGGGAAACTACGAGCAGTACTTC. This sequence joins TRBV4-1 and TRBJ2-7; 9 nucleotides align to TRBD1. From germline, CDR1 is MGHRA and CDR2 YSYEKL. V trimming: 3 bases; J trimming: 3 bases; junction bases outside the gene matches: 6. The CDR3 has 15 amino acids.

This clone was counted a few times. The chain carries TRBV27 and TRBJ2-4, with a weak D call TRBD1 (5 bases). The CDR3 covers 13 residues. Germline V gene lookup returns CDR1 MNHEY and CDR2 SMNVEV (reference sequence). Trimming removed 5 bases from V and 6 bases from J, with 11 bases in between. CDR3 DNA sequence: TGTGCCAGCAGTATGACAGTAGGAAACATTCAGTACTTC. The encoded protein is CASSMTVGNIQYF.

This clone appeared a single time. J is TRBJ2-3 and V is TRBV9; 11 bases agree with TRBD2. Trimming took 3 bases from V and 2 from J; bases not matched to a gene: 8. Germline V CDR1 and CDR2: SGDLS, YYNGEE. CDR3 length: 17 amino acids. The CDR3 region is CASSDGTSGGVTDTQYF. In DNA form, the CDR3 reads TGTGCCAGCAGCGACGGGACTAGCGGAGGAGTCACAGATACGCAGTATTTT.

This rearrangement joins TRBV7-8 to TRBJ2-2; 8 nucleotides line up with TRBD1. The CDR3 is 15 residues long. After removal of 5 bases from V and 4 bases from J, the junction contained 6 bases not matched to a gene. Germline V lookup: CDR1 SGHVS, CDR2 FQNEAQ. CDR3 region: CASSGQGWSTGELFF. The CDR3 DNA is TGTGCCAGCAGCGGACAGGGATGGAGCACCGGGGAGCTGTTTTTT. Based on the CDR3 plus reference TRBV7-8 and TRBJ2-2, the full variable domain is GAGVSQSPRYKVAKRGQDVALRCDPISGHVSLFWYQQALGQGPEFLTYFQNEAQLDKSGLPSDRFFAERPEGSVSTLKIQRTQQEDSAVYLCASSGQGWSTGELFFGEGSRLTVL.

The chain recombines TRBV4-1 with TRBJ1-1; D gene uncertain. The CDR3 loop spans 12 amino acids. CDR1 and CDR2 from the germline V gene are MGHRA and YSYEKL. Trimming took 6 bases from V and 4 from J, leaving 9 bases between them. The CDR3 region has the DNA TGCGCCAGCAGACTAGGGAGCACTGAAGCTTTCTTT. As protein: CASRLGSTEAFF.

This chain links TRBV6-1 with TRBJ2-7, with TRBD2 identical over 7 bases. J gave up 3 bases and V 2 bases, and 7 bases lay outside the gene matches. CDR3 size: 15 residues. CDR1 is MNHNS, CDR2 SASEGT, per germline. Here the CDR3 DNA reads TGTGCCAGCAGTGAACATGGGGGGAGGGTCTACGAGCAGTACTTC. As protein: CASSEHGGRVYEQYF.

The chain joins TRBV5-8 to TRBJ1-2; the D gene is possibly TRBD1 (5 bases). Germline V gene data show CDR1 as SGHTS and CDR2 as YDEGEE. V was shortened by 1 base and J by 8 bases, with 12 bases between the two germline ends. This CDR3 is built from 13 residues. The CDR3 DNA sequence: TGTGCCAGCAGCTTGTGGGGCCTAAACGGCTACACCTTC. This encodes CASSLWGLNGYTF.

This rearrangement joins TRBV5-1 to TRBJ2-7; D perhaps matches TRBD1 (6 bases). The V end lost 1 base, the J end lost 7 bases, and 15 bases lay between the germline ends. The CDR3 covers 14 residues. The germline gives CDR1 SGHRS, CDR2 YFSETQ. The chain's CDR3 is CASSLSTGPSEQYF. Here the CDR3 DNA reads TGCGCCAGCAGCTTGTCGACAGGCCCATCAGAGCAGTACTTC.

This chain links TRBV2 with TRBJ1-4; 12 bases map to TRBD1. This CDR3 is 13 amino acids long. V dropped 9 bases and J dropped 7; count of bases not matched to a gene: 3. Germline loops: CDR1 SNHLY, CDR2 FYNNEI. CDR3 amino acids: CASGTGGFEKLFF. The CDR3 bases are TGTGCCAGTGGGACAGGGGGCTTTGAAAAACTGTTTTTT. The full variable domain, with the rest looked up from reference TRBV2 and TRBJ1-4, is EPEVTQTPSHQVTQMGQEVILRCVPISNHLYFYWYRQILGQKVEFLVSFYNNEISEKSEIFDDQFSVERPDGSNFTLKIRSTKLEDSAMYFCASGTGGFEKLFFGSGTQLSVL.

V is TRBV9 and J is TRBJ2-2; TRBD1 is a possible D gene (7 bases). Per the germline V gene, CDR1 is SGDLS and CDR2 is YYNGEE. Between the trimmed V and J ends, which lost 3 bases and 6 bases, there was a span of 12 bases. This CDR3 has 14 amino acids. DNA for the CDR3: TGTGCCAGCAGCGGCGGGACAGCCGCCGGGGAGCTGTTTTTT. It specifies CASSGGTAAGELFF. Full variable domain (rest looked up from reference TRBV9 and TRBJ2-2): DSGVTQTPKHLITATGQRVTLRCSPRSGDLSVYWYQQSLDQGLQFLIQYYNGEERAKGNILERFSAQQFPDLHSELNLSSLELGDSALYFCASSGGTAAGELFFGEGSRLTVL.

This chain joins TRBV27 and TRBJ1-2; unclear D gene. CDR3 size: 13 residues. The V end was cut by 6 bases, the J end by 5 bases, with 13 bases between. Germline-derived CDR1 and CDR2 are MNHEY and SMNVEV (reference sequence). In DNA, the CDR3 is TGTGCCAGCAGCCAAGCGCCTGATTATGGCTACACCTTC. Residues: CASSQAPDYGYTF.

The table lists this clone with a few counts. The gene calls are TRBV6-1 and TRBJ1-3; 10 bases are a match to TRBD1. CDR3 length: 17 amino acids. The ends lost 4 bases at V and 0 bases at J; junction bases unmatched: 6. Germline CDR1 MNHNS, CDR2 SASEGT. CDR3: CASSGDRGGYSGNTIYF. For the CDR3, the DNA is TGTGCCAGCAGTGGGGACAGGGGCGGTTACTCTGGAAACACCATATATTTT.

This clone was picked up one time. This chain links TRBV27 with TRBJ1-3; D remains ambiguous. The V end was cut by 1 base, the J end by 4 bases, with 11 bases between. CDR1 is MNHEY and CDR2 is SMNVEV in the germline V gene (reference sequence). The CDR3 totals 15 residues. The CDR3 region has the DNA TGTGCCAGCAGTTTATTCGGGATAGGCGGAAACACCATATATTTT. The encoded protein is CASSLFGIGGNTIYF.

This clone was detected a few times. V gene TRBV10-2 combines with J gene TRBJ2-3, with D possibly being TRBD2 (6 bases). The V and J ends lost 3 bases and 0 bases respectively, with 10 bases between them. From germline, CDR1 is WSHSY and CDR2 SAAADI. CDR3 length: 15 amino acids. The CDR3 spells CASSDIAESTDTQYF. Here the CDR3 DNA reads TGCGCCAGCAGTGACATAGCGGAGAGCACAGATACGCAGTATTTT.

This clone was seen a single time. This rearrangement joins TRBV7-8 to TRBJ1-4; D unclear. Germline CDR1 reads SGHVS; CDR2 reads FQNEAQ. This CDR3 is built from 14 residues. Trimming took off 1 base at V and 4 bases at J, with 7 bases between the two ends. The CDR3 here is CASSLGAYNEKLFF. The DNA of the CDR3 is TGTGCCAGCAGCTTAGGGGCCTATAATGAAAAACTGTTTTTT. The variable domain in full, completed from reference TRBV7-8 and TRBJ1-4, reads GAGVSQSPRYKVAKRGQDVALRCDPISGHVSLFWYQQALGQGPEFLTYFQNEAQLDKSGLPSDRFFAERPEGSVSTLKIQRTQQEDSAVYLCASSLGAYNEKLFFGSGTQLSVL.

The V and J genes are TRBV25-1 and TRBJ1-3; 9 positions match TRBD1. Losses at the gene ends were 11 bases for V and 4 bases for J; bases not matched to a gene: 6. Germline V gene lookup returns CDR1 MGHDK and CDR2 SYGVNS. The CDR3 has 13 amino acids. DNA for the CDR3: TGTGCCTCCGGGGACAGGGCGGGAAACACCATATATTTT. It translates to CASGDRAGNTIYF.